The source of this T cell receptor beta chain is a study of breast tumors, draining lymph nodes, adjacent tissues. General study results and limits: Compared with basal-like, luminal-like tumors shared significantly more repertoire with nontumor tissue. Tumors had less TCR diversity than lymph nodes, more than nontumor tissue. The data were judged consistent with most tumor T cells coming from lymph node and expanding in tumor. The lymph node origin of tumor T cells was framed as consistent with a hypothesis, not demonstrated.

On this clonotype itself: The antigen remains unidentified. This may stem from a read error, because a much larger clone lies one nucleotide away.

MiXCR was run by TCRdb on the multiplex PCR reads, yielding one entry per CDR3 protein. The sample has about 60,000 distinct CDR3 sequences, 45% to 65% seen once. The sample consisted of breast tumor tissue. This TCR was sampled from a female donor with breast cancer. Some clones in this sample may be carry-over from other donors' samples.

CDR3 region: CASSSSGRGDTQHF. CDR3 nucleotide sequence: TGCGCCAGCAGCTCAAGCGGGAGAGGAGACACCCAGCACTTC. The V and J genes are TRBV5-1 and TRBJ2-5, with 8 positions matching TRBD2. From germline, CDR1 is SGHRS and CDR2 YFSETQ. The CDR3 has 14 residues.